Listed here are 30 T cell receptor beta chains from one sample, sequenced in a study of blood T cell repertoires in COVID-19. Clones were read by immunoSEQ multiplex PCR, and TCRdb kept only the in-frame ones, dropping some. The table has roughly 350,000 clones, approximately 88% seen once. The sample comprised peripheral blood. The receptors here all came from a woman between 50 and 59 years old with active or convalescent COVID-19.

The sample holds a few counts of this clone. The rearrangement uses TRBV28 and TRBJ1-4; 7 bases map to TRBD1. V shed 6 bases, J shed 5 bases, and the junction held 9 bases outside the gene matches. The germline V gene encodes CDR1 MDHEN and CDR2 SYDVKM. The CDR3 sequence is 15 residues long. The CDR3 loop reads CASSPRGTWNEKLFF. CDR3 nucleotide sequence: TGTGCCAGCAGCCCCAGGGGGACATGGAATGAAAAACTGTTTTTT.

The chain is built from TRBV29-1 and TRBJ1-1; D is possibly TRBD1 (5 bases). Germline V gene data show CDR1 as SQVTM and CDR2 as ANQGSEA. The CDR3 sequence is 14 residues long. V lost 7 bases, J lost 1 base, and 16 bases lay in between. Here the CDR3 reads CSANPGGGNTEAFF. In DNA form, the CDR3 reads TGCAGCGCTAACCCCGGGGGGGGGAACACTGAAGCTTTCTTT.

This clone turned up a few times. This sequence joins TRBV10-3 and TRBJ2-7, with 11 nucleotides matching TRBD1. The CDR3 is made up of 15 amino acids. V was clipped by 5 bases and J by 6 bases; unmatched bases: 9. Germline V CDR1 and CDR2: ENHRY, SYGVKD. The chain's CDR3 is CAISPNSGQGAEQYF. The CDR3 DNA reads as TGTGCCATCAGTCCTAATTCTGGACAGGGGGCCGAGCAGTACTTC.

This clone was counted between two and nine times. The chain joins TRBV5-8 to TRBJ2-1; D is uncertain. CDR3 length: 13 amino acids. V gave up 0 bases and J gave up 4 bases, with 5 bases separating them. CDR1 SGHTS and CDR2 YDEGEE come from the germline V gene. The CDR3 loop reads CASSLARYNEQFF. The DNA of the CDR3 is TGTGCCAGCAGCTTGGCTAGATACAATGAGCAGTTCTTC.

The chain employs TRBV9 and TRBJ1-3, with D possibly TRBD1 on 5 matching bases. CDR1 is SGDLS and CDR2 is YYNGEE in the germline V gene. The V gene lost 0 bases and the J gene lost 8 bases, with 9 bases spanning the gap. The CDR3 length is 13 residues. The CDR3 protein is CASSVGGTDTIYF. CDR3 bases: TGTGCCAGCAGCGTAGGGGGCACCGACACCATATATTTT.

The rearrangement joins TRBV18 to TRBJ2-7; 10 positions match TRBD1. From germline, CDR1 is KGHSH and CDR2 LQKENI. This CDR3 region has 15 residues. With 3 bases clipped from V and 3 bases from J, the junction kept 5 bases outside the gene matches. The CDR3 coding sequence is TGTGCCAGCTCACCCGGGACAGGGGACGGCTACGAGCAGTACTTC. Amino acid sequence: CASSPGTGDGYEQYF.

CDR3 protein: CASSFRTPYNEQFF. The DNA for the CDR3 is TGTGCCAGCAGTTTCCGGACTCCCTACAATGAGCAGTTCTTC. V gene TRBV28 combines with J gene TRBJ2-1, with D possibly TRBD2 on 5 matching bases. V lost 3 bases and J lost 2, with 8 bases in between. The length of the CDR3 is 14 residues. CDR1 MDHEN and CDR2 SYDVKM come from the germline V gene. The complete variable domain, with remaining parts taken from reference TRBV28 and TRBJ2-1, reads DVKVTQSSRYLVKRTGEKVFLECVQDMDHENMFWYRQDPGLGLRLIYFSYDVKMKEKGDIPEGYSVSREKKERFSLILESASTNQTSMYLCASSFRTPYNEQFFGPGTRLTVL.

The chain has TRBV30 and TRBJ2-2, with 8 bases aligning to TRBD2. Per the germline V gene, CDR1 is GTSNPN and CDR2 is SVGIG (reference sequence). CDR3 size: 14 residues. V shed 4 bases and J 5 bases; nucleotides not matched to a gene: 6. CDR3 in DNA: TGTGCCTGGAATTACGGGAGGGCGACCGGGGAGCTGTTTTTT. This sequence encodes CAWNYGRATGELFF.

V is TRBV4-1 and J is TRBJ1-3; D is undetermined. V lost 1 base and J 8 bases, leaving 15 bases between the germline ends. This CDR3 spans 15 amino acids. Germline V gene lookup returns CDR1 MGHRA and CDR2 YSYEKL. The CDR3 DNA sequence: TGCGCCAGCAGCCAAGGGCCCGGGAATGGGGACACCATATATTTT. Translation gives CASSQGPGNGDTIYF.

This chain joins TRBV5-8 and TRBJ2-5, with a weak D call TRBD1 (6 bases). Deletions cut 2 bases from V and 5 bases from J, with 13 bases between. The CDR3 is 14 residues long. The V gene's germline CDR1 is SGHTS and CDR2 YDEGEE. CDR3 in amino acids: CASSFGQPGETQYF. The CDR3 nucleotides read TGTGCCAGCAGCTTCGGACAGCCTGGGGAGACCCAGTACTTC.

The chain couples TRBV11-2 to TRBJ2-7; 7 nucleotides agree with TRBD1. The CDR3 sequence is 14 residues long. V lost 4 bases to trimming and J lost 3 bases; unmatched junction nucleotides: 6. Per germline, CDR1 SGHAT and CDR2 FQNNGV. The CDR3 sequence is CASSYGTVDYEQYF. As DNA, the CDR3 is TGTGCCAGCAGCTACGGGACAGTAGACTACGAGCAGTACTTC.

CDR3 in amino acids: CASSLGTSGGLGEQFF. As DNA, the CDR3 is TGTGCCAGCAGCTTGGGGACTAGCGGGGGTTTAGGGGAGCAGTTCTTC. The rearrangement uses TRBV7-2 and TRBJ2-1; the match to TRBD2 covers 14 bases. CDR1 SGHTA and CDR2 FQGNSA come from the germline V gene. V trimming: 3 bases; J trimming: 10 bases; junction bases outside the gene matches: 8. The CDR3 is made up of 16 amino acids.

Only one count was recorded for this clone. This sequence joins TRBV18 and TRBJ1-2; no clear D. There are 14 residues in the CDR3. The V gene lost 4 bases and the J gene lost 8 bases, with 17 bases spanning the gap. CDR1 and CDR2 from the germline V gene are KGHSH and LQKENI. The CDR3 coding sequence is TGTGCCAGCTCACTGAACTCTATCCAGGCGGGCTACACCTTC. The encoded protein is CASSLNSIQAGYTF.

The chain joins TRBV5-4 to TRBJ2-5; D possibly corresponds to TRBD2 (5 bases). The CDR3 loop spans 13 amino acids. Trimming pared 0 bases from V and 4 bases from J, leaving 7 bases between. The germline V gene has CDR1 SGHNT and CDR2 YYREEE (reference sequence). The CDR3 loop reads CASSLGAGETQYF. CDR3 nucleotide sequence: TGTGCCAGCAGCTTGGGGGCGGGAGAGACCCAGTACTTC.

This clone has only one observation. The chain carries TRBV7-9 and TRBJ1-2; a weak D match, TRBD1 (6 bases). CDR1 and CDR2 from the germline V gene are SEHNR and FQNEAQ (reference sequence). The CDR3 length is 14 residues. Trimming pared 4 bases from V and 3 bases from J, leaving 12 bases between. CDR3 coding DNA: TGTGCCAGCAGCTCTCGGACAGATGACTATGGCTACACCTTC. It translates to CASSSRTDDYGYTF.

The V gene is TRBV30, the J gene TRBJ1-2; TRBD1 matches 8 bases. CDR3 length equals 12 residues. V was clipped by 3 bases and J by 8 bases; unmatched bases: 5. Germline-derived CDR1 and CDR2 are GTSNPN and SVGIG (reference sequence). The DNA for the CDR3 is TGTGCCTGGAGAGGACAGGGAGGGGGCTACACCTTC. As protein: CAWRGQGGGYTF.

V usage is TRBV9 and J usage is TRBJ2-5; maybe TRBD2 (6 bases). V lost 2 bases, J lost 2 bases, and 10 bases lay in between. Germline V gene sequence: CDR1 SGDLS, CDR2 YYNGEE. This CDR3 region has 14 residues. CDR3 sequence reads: CASSVGLLQETQYF. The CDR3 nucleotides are TGTGCCAGCAGCGTTGGACTACTACAAGAGACCCAGTACTTC.

The CDR3 region is CASSTDRVDSYGYTF. The CDR3 bases are TGTGCCAGTAGTACGGACAGGGTGGATAGCTATGGCTACACCTTC. V is TRBV19 and J is TRBJ1-2; TRBD1 agrees at 8 bases. This CDR3 is built from 15 residues. J lost 4 bases, V lost 4 bases, and 8 bases had no gene match. Germline CDR1 LNHDA, CDR2 SQIVND (reference sequence). The variable domain in full, completed from reference TRBV19 and TRBJ1-2, reads DGGITQSPKYLFRKEGQNVTLSCEQNLNHDAMYWYRQDPGQGLRLIYYSQIVNDFQKGDIAEGYSVSREKKESFPLTVTSAQKNPTAFYLCASSTDRVDSYGYTFGSGTRLTVV.

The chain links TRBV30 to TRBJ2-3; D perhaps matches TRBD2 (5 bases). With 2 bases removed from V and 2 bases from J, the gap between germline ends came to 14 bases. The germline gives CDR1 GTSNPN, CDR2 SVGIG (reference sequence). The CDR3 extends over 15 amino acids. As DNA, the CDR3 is TGTGCCTGGAGTACCTCGGCGGACTCCACAGATACGCAGTATTTT. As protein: CAWSTSADSTDTQYF.

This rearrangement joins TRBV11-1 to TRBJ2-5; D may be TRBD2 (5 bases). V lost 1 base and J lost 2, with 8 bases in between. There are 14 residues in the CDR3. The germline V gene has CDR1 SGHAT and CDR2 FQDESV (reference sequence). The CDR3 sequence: CASSLGGAQETQYF. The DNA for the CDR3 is TGTGCCAGCAGCTTAGGGGGAGCTCAAGAGACCCAGTACTTC. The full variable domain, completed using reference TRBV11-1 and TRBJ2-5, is EAEVAQSPRYKITEKSQAVAFWCDPISGHATLYWYRQILGQGPELLVQFQDESVVDDSQLPKDRFSAERLKGVDSTLKIQPAELGDSAMYLCASSLGGAQETQYFGPGTRLLVL.

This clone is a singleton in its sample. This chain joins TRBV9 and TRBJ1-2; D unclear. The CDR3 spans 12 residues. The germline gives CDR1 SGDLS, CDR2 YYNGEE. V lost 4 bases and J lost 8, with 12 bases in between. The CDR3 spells CASSTGLGGYTF. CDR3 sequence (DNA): TGTGCCAGCAGCACCGGTTTGGGCGGCTACACCTTC.

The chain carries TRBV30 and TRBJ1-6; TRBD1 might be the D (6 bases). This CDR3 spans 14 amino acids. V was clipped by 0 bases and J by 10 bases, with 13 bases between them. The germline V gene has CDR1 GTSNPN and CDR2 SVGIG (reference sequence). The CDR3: CAWSVPGGKSPLHF. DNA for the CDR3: TGTGCCTGGAGTGTACCGGGGGGCAAATCACCCCTCCACTTT.

In DNA form, the CDR3 reads TGTGCCAGCAGCTTGAGGGACAGGGCGGCGGGGGCCAACGTCCTGACTTTC. It translates to CASSLRDRAAGANVLTF. The chain combines TRBV7-2 with TRBJ2-6; 9 nucleotides agree with TRBD1. Germline CDR1 reads SGHTA; CDR2 reads FQGNSA. J gave up 4 bases and V 3 bases, and 7 bases lay outside the gene matches. The CDR3 is made up of 17 amino acids.

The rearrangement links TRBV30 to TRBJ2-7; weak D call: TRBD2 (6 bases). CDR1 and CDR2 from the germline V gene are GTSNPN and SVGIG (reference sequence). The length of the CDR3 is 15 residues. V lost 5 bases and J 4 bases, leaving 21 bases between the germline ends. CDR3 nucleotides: TGTGCCTGGGGAGGGGTCACCAGGTTGGCTTACGAGCAGTACTTC. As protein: CAWGGVTRLAYEQYF.

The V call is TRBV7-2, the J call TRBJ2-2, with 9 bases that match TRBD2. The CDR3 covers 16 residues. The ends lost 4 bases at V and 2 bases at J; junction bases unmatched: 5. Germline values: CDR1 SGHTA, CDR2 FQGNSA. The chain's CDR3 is CASSSEAGGNTGELFF. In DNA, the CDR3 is TGTGCCAGCAGCTCCGAAGCGGGGGGCAACACCGGGGAGCTGTTTTTT. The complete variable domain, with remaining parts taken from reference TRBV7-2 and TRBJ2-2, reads GAGVSQSPSNKVTEKGKDVELRCDPISGHTALYWYRQSLGQGLEFLIYFQGNSAPDKSGLPSDRFSAERTGGSVSTLTIQRTQQEDSAVYLCASSSEAGGNTGELFFGEGSRLTVL.

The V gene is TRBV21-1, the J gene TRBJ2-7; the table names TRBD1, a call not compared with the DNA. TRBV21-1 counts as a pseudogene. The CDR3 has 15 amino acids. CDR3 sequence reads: CASSDRGYSSYEQYF. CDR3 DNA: TGTGCCAGCAGTGACAGGGGCTATAGCTCCTACGAGCAGTACTTC.

For the CDR3, the DNA is TGCGCCAGCAGCTGGGGGCCGGGACAAGGAGAGACCCAGTACTTC. Residues: CASSWGPGQGETQYF. V usage is TRBV5-1 and J usage is TRBJ2-5, with a tentative D call TRBD1 (6 bases). The V and J ends lost 3 bases and 4 bases respectively, with 16 bases between them. The germline V gene encodes CDR1 SGHRS and CDR2 YFSETQ. CDR3 size: 15 residues.

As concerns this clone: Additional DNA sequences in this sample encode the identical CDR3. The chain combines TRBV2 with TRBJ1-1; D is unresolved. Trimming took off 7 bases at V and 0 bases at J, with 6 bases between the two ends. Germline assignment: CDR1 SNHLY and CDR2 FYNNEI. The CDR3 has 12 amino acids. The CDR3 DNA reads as TGTGCCAGCACAGGCTTGAACACTGAAGCTTTCTTT. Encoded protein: CASTGLNTEAFF.

The CDR3 coding sequence is TGTGCCAAGAGCGGGGGGGCCTCCGATACGCAGTATTTT. As protein: CAKSGGASDTQYF. This rearrangement joins TRBV30 to TRBJ2-3, with TRBD2 matching over 10 bases. J was trimmed by 6 bases and V by 8 bases; bases with no gene match: 8. This CDR3 is built from 13 residues. Germline CDR1 is GTSNPN and CDR2 is SVGIG (reference sequence).

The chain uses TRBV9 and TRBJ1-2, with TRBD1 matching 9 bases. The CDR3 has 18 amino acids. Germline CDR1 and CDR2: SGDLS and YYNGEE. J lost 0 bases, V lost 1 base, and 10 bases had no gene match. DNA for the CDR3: TGTGCCAGCAGCGTATGGCCCGGACAGGGGAAAGCTAACTATGGCTACACCTTC. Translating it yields CASSVWPGQGKANYGYTF.